Shown below are 22 T cell receptor beta chains from a single sample sequenced in a study of cytomegalovirus exposure and HLA in healthy donors. With 60 Vbeta and 13 Jbeta primers, the PCR was carried out. The assay was immunoSEQ multiplex PCR, and TCRdb's table has in-frame clones only and misses some. The sample has under 200,000 clones, 65% to 80% seen once. The material sequenced was PBMCs. The receptors here all came from a woman aged 50 to 60 in good health and CMV-seropositive.

This clone was seen a few times. The chain combines TRBV18 with TRBJ2-2, with D tentatively TRBD1 (6 bases). Germline CDR1 and CDR2: KGHSH and LQKENI. CDR3 length: 18 amino acids. The ends were cut back, 6 bases at V and 4 bases at J, with 24 bases in the middle. The CDR3 protein is CASSINVLGAHSTGELFF. As DNA, the CDR3 is TGTGCCAGCTCCATAAACGTCCTGGGGGCACATTCCACCGGGGAGCTGTTTTTT.

The sample holds a few counts of this clone. One junction end does not reproduce the germline sequence, and a read error may be involved. The chain carries TRBV6-1 and TRBJ2-5; TRBD1 agrees at 9 bases. This CDR3 has 14 amino acids. The germline gives CDR1 MNHNS, CDR2 SASEGT. DNA for the CDR3: TGTGCCAGCAGTGACGGAGGTGGGGACAGGGTCGCAAACTTC. Its translation: CASSDGGGDRVANF.

In its sample, this clone was seen a few times. CDR3: CASSIQGAAGGYTF. CDR3 DNA sequence: TGTGCCAGCAGCATACAGGGGGCAGCTGGAGGCTACACCTTC. The rearrangement uses TRBV7-9 and TRBJ1-2; 9 nucleotides agree with TRBD1. The germline CDR1 and CDR2 sequences are SEHNR and FQNEAQ (reference sequence). Germline trimming cut 5 bases from V and 8 bases from J; bases unmatched to any gene: 9. This CDR3 is built from 14 residues.

The gene calls are TRBV4-3 and TRBJ1-4; 7 positions agree with TRBD1. Germline trimming cut 4 bases from V and 5 bases from J; bases unmatched to any gene: 10. Germline V gene sequence: CDR1 LGHNA, CDR2 YSLEER. This CDR3 contains 16 residues. Here the CDR3 reads CASSLPQTGRNEKLFF. The CDR3, as DNA: TGCGCCAGCAGCCTCCCCCAGACAGGGAGGAATGAAAAACTGTTTTTT.

The J gene is TRBJ1-1, the V gene TRBV2; D may be TRBD1 (6 bases). The CDR3 runs to 10 residues. Deletions cut 8 bases from V and 11 bases from J, with 12 bases between. From germline, CDR1 is SNHLY and CDR2 FYNNEI. The CDR3: CASRQVYAFF. The CDR3 bases are TGTGCCAGCCGACAGGTGTATGCTTTCTTT.

The V and J genes are TRBV5-3 and TRBJ1-2, with D perhaps TRBD1 (5 bases). TRBV5-3 is flagged as an ORF with uncertain function. Trimming pared 4 bases from V and 9 bases from J, leaving 19 bases between. The CDR3 spans 14 residues. The CDR3 is CARSARGGVISYTF. The CDR3 DNA sequence: TGTGCCAGAAGCGCTCGGGGGGGGGTAATTAGCTACACCTTC.

The chain joins TRBV9 to TRBJ2-1, with 7 bases lining up with TRBD1. CDR1 is SGDLS and CDR2 is YYNGEE in the germline V gene. This CDR3 region has 16 residues. V trimming: 4 bases; J trimming: 1 base; junction bases outside the gene matches: 8. Here the CDR3 DNA reads TGTGCCAGCAGCCCCAGGGGGTATTCATCCTACAATGAGCAGTTCTTC. Protein product: CASSPRGYSSYNEQFF.

This clone turned up a few times. This chain joins TRBV30 and TRBJ2-2; the match to TRBD1 covers 7 bases. CDR1 is GTSNPN, CDR2 SVGIG, per germline (reference sequence). Trimming cost V 7 bases and J 0 bases; bases outside gene matches: 5. This CDR3 contains 14 residues. The CDR3 coding sequence is TGTGCCTTCAGGGGGACAGCGAACACCGGGGAGCTGTTTTTT. This encodes CAFRGTANTGELFF. The full variable domain, its missing parts supplied by reference TRBV30 and TRBJ2-2, is SQTIHQWPATLVQPVGSPLSLECTVEGTSNPNLYWYRQAAGRGLQLLFYSVGIGQISSEVPQNLSASRPQDRQFILSSKKLLLSDSGFYLCAFRGTANTGELFFGEGSRLTVL.

This chain connects TRBV5-1 to TRBJ1-2; TRBD1 matches at 10 bases. The ends lost 0 bases at V and 4 bases at J; junction bases unmatched: 0. This CDR3 is built from 14 residues. Per the germline V gene, CDR1 is SGHRS and CDR2 is YFSETQ. The CDR3, as DNA: TGCGCCAGCAGCTTGGGGGACAGGGGCTATGGCTACACCTTC. Amino acid sequence: CASSLGDRGYGYTF.

In regard to this clone: One end of the junction fails to match germline, which may point to a read error. This chain links TRBV20-1 with TRBJ1-1; 8 nucleotides align to TRBD1. The germline CDR1 and CDR2 sequences are DFQATT and SNEGSKA (reference sequence). This CDR3 has 11 residues. CDR3 coding DNA: TGCAGTGCTAGAGGCGGGGACAGGTCCTCCTTT. Translated, it gives CSARGGDRSSF.

The genes are TRBV19 and TRBJ2-2; 8 bases fit TRBD1. The CDR3 is 15 amino acids. Germline trimming cut 8 bases from V and 4 bases from J; bases unmatched to any gene: 9. The germline V gene encodes CDR1 LNHDA and CDR2 SQIVND (reference sequence). In DNA form, the CDR3 reads TGTGCCAGTGCGCCGGGACAGGAGGGCACCGGGGAGCTGTTTTTT. Protein: CASAPGQEGTGELFF.

This chain connects TRBV27 to TRBJ2-2; the D gene is possibly TRBD1 (6 bases). This CDR3 spans 15 amino acids. CDR1 is MNHEY, CDR2 SMNVEV, per germline (reference sequence). Trimming shortened V by 5 bases and J by 3 bases, and 13 bases separated the two germline ends. The CDR3 DNA follows: TGTGCCAGCAGTCCCCGGGACACCTACACCGGGGAGCTGTTTTTT. Translated: CASSPRDTYTGELFF.

The V and J genes are TRBV27 and TRBJ1-1; 7 positions agree with TRBD1. V trimming: 6 bases; J trimming: 0 bases; junction bases outside the gene matches: 7. The CDR3 spans 15 residues. Germline CDR1 and CDR2: MNHEY and SMNVEV (reference sequence). In DNA form, the CDR3 reads TGTGCCAGCAGCCGCAGACAGGGCATGAACACTGAAGCTTTCTTT. This codes for CASSRRQGMNTEAFF.

This rearrangement joins TRBV6-1 to TRBJ2-7; weak D call: TRBD2 (6 bases). V dropped 7 bases and J dropped 6 bases, with 19 bases sitting between them. In germline, CDR1 is MNHNS, CDR2 SASEGT. This CDR3 spans 14 amino acids. CDR3 nucleotides: TGTGCCAGCAACCCGCCCGGACTATTGGGCGAGCAGTACTTC. This gives the protein CASNPPGLLGEQYF.

This rearrangement joins TRBV5-5 to TRBJ1-5; D is undetermined. CDR1 SGHKS and CDR2 YYEKEE come from the germline V gene (reference sequence). The V gene lost 2 bases and the J gene lost 3 bases, with 15 bases spanning the gap. This CDR3 region has 16 residues. CDR3 protein: CASSFVPGGHNQPQHF. Here the CDR3 DNA reads TGTGCCAGCAGCTTCGTTCCGGGAGGCCACAATCAGCCCCAGCATTTT.

The V gene is TRBV5-1, the J gene TRBJ1-2; tentative D call: TRBD1 (6 bases). The CDR3 is 15 residues long. Germline lookup yields CDR1 SGHRS and CDR2 YFSETQ. V was trimmed by 0 bases and J by 7 bases, leaving 16 bases between them. For the CDR3, the DNA is TGCGCCAGCAGCTTGGACAGGGACCCCGACCGTGGCTACACCTTC. Residues: CASSLDRDPDRGYTF.

This chain links TRBV6-5 with TRBJ2-7; 8 bases map to TRBD2. Trimming at V came to 5 bases and at J to 4 bases, leaving 10 bases not matched to a gene. The germline CDR1 and CDR2 sequences are MNHEY and SVGAGI. This CDR3 has 15 amino acids. The CDR3 nucleotides read TGTGCCAGCAGTGGCCGGGGGGGCCCGTCTTACGAGCAGTACTTC. It encodes CASSGRGGPSYEQYF.

This chain joins TRBV7-2 and TRBJ2-7; TRBD1 aligns across 11 bases. Germline V CDR1 and CDR2: SGHTA, FQGNSA. The CDR3 loop spans 18 amino acids. V lost 5 bases and J lost 4; bases outside the gene matches: 16. The CDR3 DNA follows: TGTGCCAGCAGCCATCTAGAAGACCCGGGACAGGGGGGGTACGAGCAGTACTTC. Encoded protein: CASSHLEDPGQGGYEQYF.

The V gene is TRBV28, the J gene TRBJ1-1; no reliable D call. Germline values: CDR1 MDHEN, CDR2 SYDVKM. CDR3 length equals 15 residues. V lost 4 bases and J 3 bases, leaving 15 bases between the germline ends. The CDR3 protein is CASSWGRQRDTEAFF. The CDR3 nucleotides are TGTGCCAGCAGTTGGGGTAGGCAGAGGGACACTGAAGCTTTCTTT.

The genes are TRBV7-2 and TRBJ2-7; TRBD2 agrees at 9 bases. This CDR3 is 15 amino acids long. V lost 5 bases and J lost 4; bases outside the gene matches: 9. Germline V gives CDR1 SGHTA, CDR2 FQGNSA. The CDR3 loop is CASSITPGLAYEQYF. The CDR3 coding sequence is TGTGCCAGCAGCATCACCCCGGGACTAGCTTACGAGCAGTACTTC.

CDR3 loop: CASSSWTSGSYSGQFF. The CDR3 nucleotides are TGTGCCAGCAGCTCCTGGACTAGCGGGAGTTATTCTGGGCAGTTCTTC. The rearrangement uses TRBV5-6 and TRBJ2-1; 13 nucleotides align to TRBD2. CDR1 is SGHDT and CDR2 is YYEEEE in the germline V gene. V was clipped by 3 bases and J by 12 bases; unmatched bases: 12. The CDR3 consists of 16 residues.

The rearrangement uses TRBV7-2 and TRBJ1-1; 7 nucleotides match TRBD1. With 1 base clipped from V and 4 bases from J, the junction kept 9 bases outside the gene matches. The germline V gene encodes CDR1 SGHTA and CDR2 FQGNSA. The CDR3 sequence is 16 residues long. The CDR3 is CASSLGGGGSLTEAFF. The DNA for the CDR3 is TGTGCCAGCAGCTTAGGTGGAGGGGGCTCCCTCACTGAAGCTTTCTTT.